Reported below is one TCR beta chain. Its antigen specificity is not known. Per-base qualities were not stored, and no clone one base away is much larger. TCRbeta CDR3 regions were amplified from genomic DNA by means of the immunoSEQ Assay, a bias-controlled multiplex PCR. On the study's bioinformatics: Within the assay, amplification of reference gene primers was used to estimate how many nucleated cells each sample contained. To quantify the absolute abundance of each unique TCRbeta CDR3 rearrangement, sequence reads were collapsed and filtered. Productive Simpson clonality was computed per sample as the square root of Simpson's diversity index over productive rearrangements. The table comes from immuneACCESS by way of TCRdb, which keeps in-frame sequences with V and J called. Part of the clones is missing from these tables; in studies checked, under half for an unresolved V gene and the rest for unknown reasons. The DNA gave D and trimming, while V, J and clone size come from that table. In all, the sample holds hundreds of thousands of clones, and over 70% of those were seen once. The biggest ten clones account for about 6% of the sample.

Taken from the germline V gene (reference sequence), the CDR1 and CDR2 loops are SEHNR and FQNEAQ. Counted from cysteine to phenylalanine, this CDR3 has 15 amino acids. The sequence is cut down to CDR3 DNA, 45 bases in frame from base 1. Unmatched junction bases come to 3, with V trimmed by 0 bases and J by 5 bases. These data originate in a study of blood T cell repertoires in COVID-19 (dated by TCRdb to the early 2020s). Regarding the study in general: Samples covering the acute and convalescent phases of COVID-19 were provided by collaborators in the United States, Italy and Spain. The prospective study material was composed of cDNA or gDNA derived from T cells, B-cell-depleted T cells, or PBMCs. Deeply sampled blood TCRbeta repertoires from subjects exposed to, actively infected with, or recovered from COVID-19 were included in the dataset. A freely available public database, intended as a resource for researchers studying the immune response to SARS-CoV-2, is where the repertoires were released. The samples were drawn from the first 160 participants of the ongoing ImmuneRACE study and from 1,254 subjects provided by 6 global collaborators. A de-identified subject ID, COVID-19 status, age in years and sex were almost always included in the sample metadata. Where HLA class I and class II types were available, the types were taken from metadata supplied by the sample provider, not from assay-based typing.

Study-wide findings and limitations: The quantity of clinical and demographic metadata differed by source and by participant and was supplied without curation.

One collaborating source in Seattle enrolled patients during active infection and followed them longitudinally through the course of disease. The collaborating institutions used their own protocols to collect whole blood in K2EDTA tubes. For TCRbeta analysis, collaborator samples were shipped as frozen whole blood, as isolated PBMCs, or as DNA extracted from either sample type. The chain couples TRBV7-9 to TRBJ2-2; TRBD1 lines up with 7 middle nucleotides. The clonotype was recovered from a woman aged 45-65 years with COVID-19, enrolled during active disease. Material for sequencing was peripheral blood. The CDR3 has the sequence CASSLAGGLTGELFF. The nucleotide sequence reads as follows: TGTGCCAGCAGCTTAGCAGGGGGCTTAACCGGGGAGCTGTTTTTT.